These 9 T cell receptor beta chains were sequenced from one sample in a study of T cells in Graves' hyperthyroidism and ophthalmopathy. TCR beta CDR3 sequences were amplified from RNA transcripts. A first-round RT-PCR of the TCR CDR3 used the HTBI primer set. TCRdb fed the multiplex PCR reads into MiXCR, producing one record per CDR3 protein. The sample has hundreds of thousands of distinct CDR3 sequences, over 12% seen once; the top ten hold 15% to 20%. Input material: blood. Every receptor here comes from a woman aged 55-70 years with Graves' ophthalmopathy.

This clonotype was seen repeatedly, ten times or more. The chain has TRBV20-1 and TRBJ2-5, with 12 bases lining up with TRBD2. The V gene end was trimmed by 6 bases and the J gene end by 1 base; junction bases not matched to a gene: 18. The CDR3 runs 19 residues. Germline CDR1 is DFQATT and CDR2 is SNEGSKA (reference sequence). The CDR3 here is CSAQKPSGRALGGQETQYF. DNA of the CDR3: TGCAGTGCGCAAAAGCCTAGCGGGAGGGCCCTCGGGGGCCAAGAGACCCAGTACTTC.

This clonotype was observed at least ten times. The chain recombines TRBV28 with TRBJ2-1, with TRBD1 identical over 12 bases. The CDR3 spans 16 residues. The germline V gene encodes CDR1 MDHEN and CDR2 SYDVKM. J gave up 8 bases and V 5 bases, and 10 bases lay outside the gene matches. The CDR3 is CASSAAGTGGRYEQFF. As DNA, the CDR3 is TGTGCCAGCAGTGCGGCCGGGACAGGGGGCCGTTATGAGCAGTTCTTC.

The rearrangement links TRBV19 to TRBJ2-7, with TRBD1 matching over 9 bases. The CDR3 loop spans 13 amino acids. The V segment lost 9 bases and the J segment 3 bases; nucleotides outside the gene matches: 6. CDR1 LNHDA and CDR2 SQIVND come from the germline V gene (reference sequence). As DNA, the CDR3 is TGTGCCAGCGCTCCGGGACAGGGCTACGAGCAGTACTTC. This codes for CASAPGQGYEQYF.

This clonotype was counted a few times. The CDR3, as DNA: TGTGCCAGCAACCTAGCGGGAGTGCGGGAGACCCAGTACTTC. This gives the protein CASNLAGVRETQYF. The chain uses TRBV6-2 or TRBV6-3 and TRBJ2-5; 10 bases are shared with TRBD2. CDR1 and CDR2 (germline): MNHEY, SVGEGT. Germline trimming cut 7 bases from V and 5 bases from J; bases unmatched to any gene: 7. This CDR3 comprises 14 residues.

This clonotype was observed a few times. The chain uses TRBV6-1 and TRBJ2-7; the match to TRBD2 covers 11 bases. In germline, CDR1 is MNHNS, CDR2 SASEGT. CDR3 length: 13 amino acids. V was pared by 4 bases and J by 5 bases, with 1 base of the junction left unmatched. The CDR3 loop is CASSGLAGNEQYF. The CDR3 nucleotides are TGTGCCAGCAGTGGACTAGCGGGGAACGAGCAGTACTTC.

This clonotype was found a few times. The rearrangement uses TRBV6-1 and TRBJ2-2; 7 bases match TRBD2. Germline V gene data show CDR1 as MNHNS and CDR2 as SASEGT. The CDR3 loop spans 14 amino acids. With 6 bases clipped from V and 2 bases from J, the junction kept 3 bases outside the gene matches. CDR3 nucleotide sequence: TGTGCCAGCAGACGGGACTATAACACCGGGGAGCTGTTTTTT. The encoded protein is CASRRDYNTGELFF.

V usage is TRBV28 and J usage is TRBJ1-5, with unresolved D. Germline V gene data show CDR1 as MDHEN and CDR2 as SYDVKM. V was clipped by 2 bases and J by 5 bases, with 4 bases between them. The CDR3 consists of 12 residues. The CDR3 loop reads CASSLVDQPQHF. CDR3 nucleotide sequence: TGTGCCAGCAGTTTAGTCGATCAGCCCCAGCATTTT.

There are many counts of this clonotype. This chain uses TRBV30 with TRBJ2-3, with 10 bases fitting TRBD2. This CDR3 comprises 13 residues. Germline-derived CDR1 and CDR2 are GTSNPN and SVGIG (reference sequence). V lost 7 bases to trimming and J lost 3 bases; unmatched junction nucleotides: 4. The CDR3 loop reads CASTSGPTDTQYF. In DNA form, the CDR3 reads TGTGCCTCGACTAGCGGGCCTACAGATACGCAGTATTTT. The full variable domain, completed using reference TRBV30 and TRBJ2-3, is SQTIHQWPATLVQPVGSPLSLECTVEGTSNPNLYWYRQAAGRGLQLLFYSVGIGQISSEVPQNLSASRPQDRQFILSSKKLLLSDSGFYLCASTSGPTDTQYFGPGTRLTVL.

This clonotype was counted many times. The genes are TRBV28 and TRBJ2-5; D unresolved. CDR3 length equals 14 residues. V was shortened by 7 bases and J by 3 bases, with 15 bases between the two germline ends. The V gene's germline CDR1 is MDHEN and CDR2 SYDVKM. CDR3 loop: CASTPPFSKETQYF. The DNA for the CDR3 is TGTGCCAGCACCCCCCCCTTTTCTAAAGAGACCCAGTACTTC.